Each of the 25 T cell receptor beta chains below was sequenced from the same sample in a study of CD8+ T cells in alopecia areata. The sample's treatment: oral pan-JAK inhibitor, 5-10 mg twice daily. Reverse transcription of extracted RNA yielded cDNA, which provided the sequencing template. Generated by immunoSEQ multiplex PCR, the TCRdb table keeps only in-frame clones and is missing some. The sample holds around 150,000 clones, 75% to 85% seen once. The specimen comprised CD8+ T cells sorted from blood, sampled at week 4, from a patient treated with tofacitinib. The source of these receptors is a human donor with alopecia areata.

The chain combines TRBV4-3 with TRBJ2-3, with 7 bases matching TRBD2. J lost 2 bases, V lost 3 bases, and 8 bases had no gene match. The CDR3 extends over 16 amino acids. Per germline, CDR1 LGHNA and CDR2 YSLEER. CDR3 coding DNA: TGCGCCAGCAGCCACGAACTAGCGTCTTCCACAGATACGCAGTATTTT. It is translated as CASSHELASSTDTQYF.

This chain uses TRBV4-1 with TRBJ2-5; 11 bases are a match to TRBD2. J gave up 1 base and V 6 bases, and 4 bases lay outside the gene matches. The CDR3 is made up of 15 amino acids. Germline V gene sequence: CDR1 MGHRA, CDR2 YSYEKL. The CDR3 coding sequence is TGCGCCAGCAGGGGCCTAGCGGGGGGCCAAGAGACCCAGTACTTC. It codes for CASRGLAGGQETQYF.

CDR3 bases: TGTGCCAGCAGCTTATTTGACTATGGGGATACGCAGTATTTT. Translated, it gives CASSLFDYGDTQYF. The rearrangement uses TRBV11-2 and TRBJ2-3, with D perhaps TRBD2 (5 bases). Germline values: CDR1 SGHAT, CDR2 FQNNGV. CDR3 size: 14 residues. Trimming cost V 2 bases and J 6 bases, with 12 bases left between them.

Notes on this clone: This sample includes further DNA sequences coding for the same CDR3. The V call is TRBV30, the J call TRBJ2-7; D is possibly TRBD1 (6 bases). With 0 bases removed from V and 4 bases from J, the gap between germline ends came to 10 bases. The CDR3 spans 13 residues. Germline lookup yields CDR1 GTSNPN and CDR2 SVGIG (reference sequence). The CDR3 sequence is CAWSVGQGYEQYF. The DNA of the CDR3 is TGTGCCTGGAGTGTAGGGCAGGGGTACGAGCAGTACTTC.

This sequence joins TRBV4-1 and TRBJ1-2, with 10 bases fitting TRBD1. The V segment lost 5 bases and the J segment 6 bases; nucleotides outside the gene matches: 9. CDR1 is MGHRA, CDR2 YSYEKL, per germline. This CDR3 region has 15 residues. The CDR3 DNA reads as TGCGCCAGCAGCAAACTAGACAGGGGGCTGGATGGCTACACCTTC. Its translation: CASSKLDRGLDGYTF.

This clone was seen only a few times. Additional DNA sequences in this sample encode the identical CDR3. The chain carries TRBV6-5 and TRBJ2-7; 9 bases align to TRBD1. This CDR3 has 14 amino acids. The germline gives CDR1 MNHEY, CDR2 SVGAGI. Unmatched junction bases numbered 7, after V lost 6 bases and J lost 4 bases. The CDR3: CASSPGTGRYEQYF. The CDR3 nucleotides read TGTGCCAGCAGCCCCGGGACAGGGAGATACGAGCAGTACTTC.

The rearrangement joins TRBV7-2 to TRBJ2-3; no definite D call. V lost 1 base to trimming and J lost 6 bases, with 5 bases between them. The CDR3 length is 12 residues. Germline values: CDR1 SGHTA, CDR2 FQGNSA. The CDR3 sequence is CASSLGEDTQYF. The CDR3 nucleotides read TGTGCCAGCAGCTTAGGCGAGGATACGCAGTATTTT.

This clone was seen a single time. The chain is built from TRBV7-9 and TRBJ2-2; D is ambiguous. CDR3 size: 11 residues. Between the trimmed V and J ends, which lost 6 bases and 5 bases, there was a span of 4 bases. In germline, CDR1 is SEHNR, CDR2 FQNEAQ (reference sequence). As DNA, the CDR3 is TGTGCCAGCAGATTAACCGGGGAGCTGTTTTTT. Encoded protein: CASRLTGELFF.

This rearrangement joins TRBV4-2 to TRBJ2-2; D not certain. CDR3 length: 16 amino acids. The germline V and J ends were trimmed by 1 base and 0 bases, with 9 bases remaining between them. Germline loops: CDR1 LGHNA, CDR2 YNFKEQ. The CDR3 nucleotides are TGTGCCAGCAGCCAAGTAGCTATCGCGAACACCGGGGAGCTGTTTTTT. Its protein is CASSQVAIANTGELFF.

The genes are TRBV30 and TRBJ2-3; D gene unclear. This CDR3 region has 16 residues. With 2 bases removed from V and 0 bases from J, the gap between germline ends came to 15 bases. Germline V gene lookup returns CDR1 GTSNPN and CDR2 SVGIG (reference sequence). CDR3 sequence reads: CAWSLTDPYSTDTQYF. For the CDR3, the DNA is TGTGCCTGGAGTCTAACTGACCCCTACAGCACAGATACGCAGTATTTT.

The rearrangement joins TRBV7-2 to TRBJ2-3; weak D call: TRBD2 (7 bases). V gave up 1 base and J gave up 4 bases, with 12 bases separating them. Germline loops: CDR1 SGHTA, CDR2 FQGNSA. The CDR3 has 15 residues. DNA of the CDR3: TGTGCCAGCAGCTTAGGGGCCGGGGGGCCAGATACGCAGTATTTT. It is translated as CASSLGAGGPDTQYF. The whole variable domain, remainder taken from reference TRBV7-2 and TRBJ2-3, is GAGVSQSPSNKVTEKGKDVELRCDPISGHTALYWYRQSLGQGLEFLIYFQGNSAPDKSGLPSDRFSAERTGGSVSTLTIQRTQQEDSAVYLCASSLGAGGPDTQYFGPGTRLTVL.

The chain combines TRBV9 with TRBJ2-5; 10 bases agree with TRBD1. CDR1 SGDLS and CDR2 YYNGEE come from the germline V gene. The CDR3 covers 18 residues. Trimming removed 0 bases from V and 2 bases from J; junction bases left unmatched: 10. CDR3 sequence (DNA): TGTGCCAGCAGCGTAGCGGGGGCGACAGGGGGCTATCAAGAGACCCAGTACTTC. Translation: CASSVAGATGGYQETQYF.

The rearrangement uses TRBV9 and TRBJ2-7; no clear D. The CDR3 loop spans 13 amino acids. Trimming shortened V by 7 bases and J by 3 bases, and 14 bases separated the two germline ends. Germline V gene sequence: CDR1 SGDLS, CDR2 YYNGEE. The CDR3 sequence is CASARHANYEQYF. CDR3 bases: TGTGCCAGCGCCCGACACGCAAACTACGAGCAGTACTTC.

The rearrangement joins TRBV7-9 to TRBJ1-2; unclear D gene. Per germline, CDR1 SEHNR and CDR2 FQNEAQ (reference sequence). V was clipped by 0 bases and J by 7 bases, with 6 bases between them. CDR3 size: 12 residues. CDR3 residues: CASSLANGGYTF. The DNA for the CDR3 is TGTGCCAGCAGCTTAGCGAATGGTGGCTACACCTTC. Full variable domain (remainder filled in from reference TRBV7-9 and TRBJ1-2): DTGVSQNPRHKITKRGQNVTFRCDPISEHNRLYWYRQTLGQGPEFLTYFQNEAQLEKSRLLSDRFSAERPKGSFSTLEIQRTEQGDSAMYLCASSLANGGYTFGSGTRLTVV.

This clone has a handful of counts. CDR3 loop: CSVDLGTGFYEQYF. The CDR3 DNA reads TGCAGCGTTGACCTGGGTACCGGGTTCTACGAGCAGTACTTC. This chain joins TRBV29-1 and TRBJ2-5; no clear D gene. Near its end, the DNA agrees better with TRBJ2-7, so the J call may be wrong. Germline V gene data show CDR1 as SQVTM and CDR2 as ANQGSEA. The CDR3 sequence is 14 residues long.

The rearrangement joins TRBV6-6 to TRBJ1-1; possibly TRBD1 for D (6 bases). This CDR3 is built from 15 residues. V was clipped by 2 bases and J by 5 bases, with 15 bases between them. The germline V gene has CDR1 MNHNY and CDR2 SVGAGI (reference sequence). The CDR3 loop reads CASSYAKGVRTEAFF. For the CDR3, the DNA is TGTGCCAGCAGTTACGCGAAGGGGGTTCGAACTGAAGCTTTCTTT.

This rearrangement joins TRBV29-1 to TRBJ1-6, with D possibly being TRBD1 (6 bases). With 6 bases removed from V and 11 bases from J, the gap between germline ends came to 20 bases. The CDR3 is 14 amino acids. Germline-derived CDR1 and CDR2 are SQVTM and ANQGSEA. DNA of the CDR3: TGCAGCGTGACAACAGGGACGAAGGGGGCACCCCTCCACTTT. It is translated as CSVTTGTKGAPLHF.

This clone was observed once. V gene TRBV7-9 combines with J gene TRBJ2-5, with D perhaps matching TRBD1 (7 bases). The CDR3 consists of 14 residues. Germline CDR1 is SEHNR and CDR2 is FQNEAQ (reference sequence). Trimming removed 2 bases at V and 4 bases at J, with 11 bases between. The chain's CDR3 is CASSLSEGAETQYF. The CDR3 DNA reads as TGTGCCAGCAGCTTATCGGAGGGGGCAGAGACCCAGTACTTC.

In its sample, this clone was seen once. The V call is TRBV27, the J call TRBJ1-5; possibly TRBD1 for D (6 bases). In germline, CDR1 is MNHEY, CDR2 SMNVEV (reference sequence). The CDR3 extends over 13 amino acids. V was pared by 2 bases and J by 6 bases, with 8 bases between. CDR3: CASSLGGAQPQHF. The CDR3 bases are TGTGCCAGCAGTTTAGGGGGGGCTCAGCCCCAGCATTTT.

V is TRBV6-1 and J is TRBJ1-1; 7 positions match TRBD1. Germline trimming cut 6 bases from V and 1 base from J; bases unmatched to any gene: 5. Germline values: CDR1 MNHNS, CDR2 SASEGT. The CDR3 is 14 amino acids. In nucleotides, the CDR3 is TGTGCCAGCAGGAGGGACAGAGCGAACACTGAAGCTTTCTTT. Translation: CASRRDRANTEAFF.

In its sample, this clone was seen once. The chain uses TRBV5-1 and TRBJ1-1; the D gene is possibly TRBD1 (6 bases). V lost 5 bases to trimming and J lost 0 bases, with 17 bases between them. Germline CDR1 is SGHRS and CDR2 is YFSETQ. The CDR3 extends over 16 amino acids. CDR3 amino acids: CASSRGAGVLNTEAFF. The CDR3 DNA follows: TGCGCCAGCAGTCGGGGCGCAGGGGTTTTGAACACTGAAGCTTTCTTT.

This clone appeared a few times. This rearrangement joins TRBV7-9 to TRBJ2-7, with 7 bases identical to TRBD1. Losses at the gene ends were 5 bases for V and 5 bases for J; bases not matched to a gene: 6. Germline-derived CDR1 and CDR2 are SEHNR and FQNEAQ (reference sequence). The CDR3 totals 13 residues. This chain's CDR3 is CASSPGQDHEQYF. The CDR3 DNA sequence: TGTGCCAGCAGCCCTGGACAGGACCACGAGCAGTACTTC.

The rearrangement joins TRBV30 to TRBJ1-1; TRBD1 might be the D (5 bases). This CDR3 has 11 residues. Trimming left V 3 bases short and J 3 bases short, with 5 bases between. Germline V gene data show CDR1 as GTSNPN and CDR2 as SVGIG (reference sequence). The CDR3: CAWRGDTEAFF. CDR3 DNA: TGTGCCTGGAGGGGGGACACTGAAGCTTTCTTT.

The rearrangement joins TRBV5-4 to TRBJ2-6, with TRBD2 matching over 7 bases. Germline assignment: CDR1 SGHNT and CDR2 YYREEE (reference sequence). The CDR3 is made up of 16 amino acids. V was pared by 4 bases and J by 0 bases, with 4 bases of the junction left unmatched. The CDR3 DNA is TGTGCCAGCAGCCCCTCGGGGGGCTCTGGGGCCAACGTCCTGACTTTC. This gives the protein CASSPSGGSGANVLTF.

In its sample, this clone was seen once. At one boundary the junction diverges from the germline segment, which might be a read error. The chain joins TRBV7-9 to TRBJ1-2; 8 positions match TRBD1. From germline, CDR1 is SEHNR and CDR2 FQNEAQ (reference sequence). The CDR3 contains 13 residues. CDR3 amino acids: CASSSIRRDRNSF. CDR3 nucleotides: TGTGCCAGCAGCTCAATACGCCGGGACAGGAATTCCTTC. The whole variable domain, remainder taken from reference TRBV7-9 and TRBJ1-2, is DTGVSQNPRHKITKRGQNVTFRCDPISEHNRLYWYRQTLGQGPEFLTYFQNEAQLEKSRLLSDRFSAERPKGSFSTLEIQRTEQGDSAMYLCASSSIRRDRNSFGSGTRLTVV.